These 26 T cell receptor beta chains were sequenced from one sample in a study of shared clonotypes between healthy human individuals. Assay used: immunoSEQ multiplex PCR; TCRdb lists only in-frame clones, some missing. The sample has a few million clones, approximately 94% seen once. Material: naive CD4+ T cells sorted from blood. Stated subset: CD45RA+ positively selected. The receptors come from a young man in good health.

This sequence joins TRBV6-1 and TRBJ1-3; D ambiguous. Trimming took off 5 bases at V and 0 bases at J, with 8 bases between the two ends. The germline CDR1 and CDR2 sequences are MNHNS and SASEGT. The CDR3 is 14 residues long. CDR3 sequence: CASSPGDSGNTIYF. Here the CDR3 DNA reads TGTGCCAGCAGTCCCGGCGACTCTGGAAACACCATATATTTT.

The rearrangement links TRBV30 to TRBJ2-7; 9 bases agree with TRBD2. Germline V gene sequence: CDR1 GTSNPN, CDR2 SVGIG (reference sequence). CDR3 length: 12 residues. Germline trimming cut 4 bases from V and 3 bases from J; bases unmatched to any gene: 1. The CDR3 loop is CAWTSGNYEQYF. CDR3 nucleotide sequence: TGTGCCTGGACTAGCGGGAACTACGAGCAGTACTTC.

The rearrangement links TRBV19 to TRBJ2-1; D perhaps matches TRBD1 (6 bases). CDR1 and CDR2 (germline): LNHDA, SQIVND (reference sequence). Between the trimmed V and J ends, which lost 2 bases and 6 bases, there was a span of 11 bases. The CDR3 loop spans 14 amino acids. CDR3 in amino acids: CASSIYQGSNEQFF. The CDR3 nucleotides are TGTGCCAGTAGTATATATCAGGGGAGCAATGAGCAGTTCTTC.

In its sample, this clone was seen once. This chain uses TRBV29-1 with TRBJ2-3; TRBD2 matches at 11 bases. CDR3 length: 18 amino acids. The germline V gene has CDR1 SQVTM and CDR2 ANQGSEA. The J segment lost 0 bases and the V segment lost 1 base, leaving 9 bases of the junction unmatched. As DNA, the CDR3 is TGCAGCGTTGAAGGGGTAGCGGGAGGGACATCTAGCACAGATACGCAGTATTTT. As protein: CSVEGVAGGTSSTDTQYF.

The V and J genes are TRBV5-1 and TRBJ2-1, with 7 bases identical to TRBD2. Germline assignment: CDR1 SGHRS and CDR2 YFSETQ. The ends lost 3 bases at V and 2 bases at J; junction bases unmatched: 8. The CDR3 extends over 16 amino acids. CDR3 protein: CASSSLSGLTYNEQFF. CDR3 coding DNA: TGCGCCAGCAGCTCTCTTAGCGGGCTCACCTACAATGAGCAGTTCTTC. The variable domain in full, completed from reference TRBV5-1 and TRBJ2-1, reads KAGVTQTPRYLIKTRGQQVTLSCSPISGHRSVSWYQQTPGQGLQFLFEYFSETQRNKGNFPGRFSGRQFSNSRSEMNVSTLELGDSALYLCASSSLSGLTYNEQFFGPGTRLTVL.

The chain carries TRBV12-5 and TRBJ1-1; 10 bases align to TRBD1. This CDR3 is 17 amino acids long. Unmatched junction bases numbered 10, after V lost 2 bases and J lost 4 bases. Germline loops: CDR1 LGHNT, CDR2 FRNRAP. CDR3 loop: CASGLPRDRGLATEAFF. DNA for the CDR3: TGTGCTAGTGGTTTGCCCCGGGACAGGGGATTGGCCACTGAAGCTTTCTTT.

The chain joins TRBV4-1 to TRBJ1-5, with TRBD1 matching over 10 bases. Trimming took 0 bases from V and 2 from J; bases not matched to a gene: 10. The germline CDR1 and CDR2 sequences are MGHRA and YSYEKL. The CDR3 loop spans 19 amino acids. The CDR3 reads CASSQDRPRDRGGNQPQHF. The CDR3 bases are TGCGCCAGCAGCCAAGACCGGCCCCGGGACAGGGGTGGCAATCAGCCCCAGCATTTT.

The chain recombines TRBV29-1 with TRBJ1-2; D is ambiguous. The CDR3 loop spans 13 amino acids. The germline V and J ends were trimmed by 1 base and 2 bases, with 8 bases remaining between them. Germline V lookup: CDR1 SQVTM, CDR2 ANQGSEA. The CDR3 loop is CSVEASGNYGYTF. CDR3 coding DNA: TGCAGCGTTGAAGCCTCCGGGAACTATGGCTACACCTTC.

This chain joins TRBV30 and TRBJ1-4, with unresolved D. The CDR3 has 13 amino acids. Trimming pared 4 bases from V and 4 bases from J, leaving 10 bases between. Germline CDR1 GTSNPN, CDR2 SVGIG (reference sequence). CDR3 amino acids: CAWNRNLNEKLFF. Here the CDR3 DNA reads TGTGCCTGGAATAGGAATCTTAATGAAAAACTGTTTTTT.

The chain is built from TRBV10-3 and TRBJ2-5; 7 bases map to TRBD2. V shed 9 bases, J shed 5 bases, and the junction held 9 bases outside the gene matches. The CDR3 has 13 amino acids. CDR1 ENHRY and CDR2 SYGVKD come from the germline V gene. CDR3: CAIRIGLEETQYF. The CDR3 DNA follows: TGTGCCATACGAATAGGACTAGAGGAGACCCAGTACTTC.

The chain combines TRBV2 with TRBJ2-7; 10 bases fit TRBD1. J lost 6 bases, V lost 6 bases, and 11 bases had no gene match. The CDR3 extends over 15 amino acids. Germline V gives CDR1 SNHLY, CDR2 FYNNEI. CDR3 in amino acids: CASRVKPGQGSEQYF. For the CDR3, the DNA is TGTGCCAGCAGGGTTAAACCGGGACAGGGGAGCGAGCAGTACTTC.

The chain links TRBV5-1 to TRBJ2-2; D is ambiguous. V gave up 7 bases and J gave up 6 bases, with 7 bases separating them. The CDR3 length is 11 residues. The V gene's germline CDR1 is SGHRS and CDR2 YFSETQ. Here the CDR3 DNA reads TGCGCCAGCCGAGAGGCCGGGGAGCTGTTTTTT. This translates into CASREAGELFF.

Note on this clone: Other nucleotide sequences from this sample produce the same CDR3. This rearrangement joins TRBV4-3 to TRBJ2-5; the match to TRBD2 covers 12 bases. Trimming took 3 bases from V and 2 from J; bases not matched to a gene: 4. The CDR3 runs 16 residues. The germline V gene has CDR1 LGHNA and CDR2 YSLEER. Written as DNA, the CDR3 is TGCGCCAGCAGCCAGGGGCTAGCGGGAGGGCAAGAGACCCAGTACTTC. Protein: CASSQGLAGGQETQYF.

Concerning this clone: Other DNA sequences in the sample encode the same CDR3. The V call is TRBV27, the J call TRBJ1-1; D is ambiguous. With 4 bases removed from V and 2 bases from J, the gap between germline ends came to 5 bases. This CDR3 comprises 12 residues. The germline gives CDR1 MNHEY, CDR2 SMNVEV (reference sequence). The CDR3 is CASSSVNTEAFF. The CDR3 DNA reads TGTGCCAGCAGTTCAGTAAACACTGAAGCTTTCTTT.

This clone occurred once. The J gene is TRBJ2-1, the V gene TRBV7-9, with 7 bases aligning to TRBD1. The CDR3 contains 16 residues. The V gene's germline CDR1 is SEHNR and CDR2 FQNEAQ (reference sequence). The trim removed 5 bases at V and 8 bases at J, leaving 15 bases unmatched. The CDR3 here is CASSPPPKTGSDEQFF. DNA of the CDR3: TGTGCCAGCAGCCCTCCTCCCAAGACAGGGTCGGATGAGCAGTTCTTC.

The V call is TRBV6-5, the J call TRBJ1-2, with a weak D call TRBD1 (6 bases). CDR3 length: 13 amino acids. The germline gives CDR1 MNHEY, CDR2 SVGAGI. Deletions cut 6 bases from V and 3 bases from J, with 11 bases between. The CDR3 sequence is CASSTRGYYGYTF. The CDR3 nucleotides read TGTGCCAGCAGCACCAGGGGATACTATGGCTACACCTTC.

The chain recombines TRBV6-5 with TRBJ1-2; D might be TRBD1 (6 bases). This CDR3 has 14 amino acids. CDR1 is MNHEY and CDR2 is SVGAGI in the germline V gene. Between the trimmed V and J ends, which lost 4 bases and 6 bases, there was a span of 15 bases. The CDR3: CASSSAGGRDGYTF. The CDR3 DNA is TGTGCCAGCAGTTCCGCCGGGGGGCGAGATGGCTACACCTTC.

This rearrangement joins TRBV30 to TRBJ2-2; 9 bases map to TRBD1. CDR3 size: 15 residues. V was pared by 5 bases and J by 4 bases, with 8 bases of the junction left unmatched. The germline V gene encodes CDR1 GTSNPN and CDR2 SVGIG (reference sequence). The CDR3 region is CAWDRGTGITGELFF. The CDR3 DNA sequence: TGTGCCTGGGACAGGGGGACAGGGATCACCGGGGAGCTGTTTTTT.

The V call is TRBV7-9, the J call TRBJ2-5; TRBD2 agrees at 11 bases. V trimming: 0 bases; J trimming: 0 bases; junction bases outside the gene matches: 6. Germline values: CDR1 SEHNR, CDR2 FQNEAQ (reference sequence). The CDR3 loop spans 18 amino acids. The CDR3 loop reads CASSLAASGRTYQETQYF. CDR3 in DNA: TGTGCCAGCAGCTTAGCGGCTAGCGGGAGGACCTACCAAGAGACCCAGTACTTC.

The V gene is TRBV4-2, the J gene TRBJ2-1, with TRBD2 identical over 9 bases. The CDR3 consists of 16 residues. The ends lost 1 base at V and 9 bases at J; junction bases unmatched: 10. In germline, CDR1 is LGHNA, CDR2 YNFKEQ. CDR3 coding DNA: TGTGCCAGCAGCCAAGCCGTGAGCGGGGGGCGGCCTGAGCAGTTCTTC. It encodes CASSQAVSGGRPEQFF.

This chain uses TRBV7-8 with TRBJ2-7, with a weak D call TRBD1 (5 bases). Germline V gives CDR1 SGHVS, CDR2 FQNEAQ. V was cut by 5 bases and J by 7 bases, with 21 bases left in between. The CDR3 has 15 amino acids. The chain's CDR3 is CASSPTQGRIGEQYF. CDR3 in DNA: TGTGCCAGCAGCCCCACCCAGGGTAGAATCGGGGAGCAGTACTTC.

DNA for the CDR3: TGTGCCATCAGTGAGTCATTGGCAGCCACCTATGGCTACACCTTC. This sequence encodes CAISESLAATYGYTF. The V and J genes are TRBV10-3 and TRBJ1-2; D gene ambiguous. Germline CDR1 ENHRY, CDR2 SYGVKD. The CDR3 runs 15 residues. Between the trimmed V and J ends, which lost 0 bases and 4 bases, there was a span of 12 bases.

The chain has TRBV6-5 and TRBJ2-1, with D perhaps assigned TRBD1 or TRBD2 (5 bases each). The CDR3 has 14 residues. V shed 10 bases and J shed 6 bases, with 19 bases lying between them. Germline CDR1 and CDR2: MNHEY and SVGAGI. The CDR3 sequence is CAIKPGDGFNEQFF. The CDR3 DNA is TGTGCCATTAAACCCGGGGACGGTTTCAATGAGCAGTTCTTC.

The chain has TRBV5-1 and TRBJ1-4, with 7 bases aligning to TRBD1. The CDR3 runs to 15 residues. Losses at the gene ends were 3 bases for V and 7 bases for J; bases not matched to a gene: 9. Germline assignment: CDR1 SGHRS and CDR2 YFSETQ. The CDR3 spells CASSSGQADGEKLFF. Here the CDR3 DNA reads TGCGCCAGCAGCTCAGGACAGGCCGACGGTGAAAAACTGTTTTTT.

The chain combines TRBV2 with TRBJ1-6; 7 bases are shared with TRBD1. V gave up 6 bases and J gave up 0 bases; unmatched junction bases: 5. The CDR3 loop spans 16 amino acids. CDR1 and CDR2 from the germline V gene are SNHLY and FYNNEI. The CDR3 region is CASSSTGSSYNSPLHF. The CDR3 bases are TGTGCCAGCAGCTCGACAGGGAGCTCCTATAATTCACCCCTCCACTTT.

V and J are TRBV5-4 and TRBJ2-5, with D tentatively TRBD2 (6 bases). The CDR3 extends over 16 amino acids. Germline V gives CDR1 SGHNT, CDR2 YYREEE (reference sequence). The V end lost 0 bases, the J end lost 4 bases, and 16 bases lay between the germline ends. The CDR3 loop is CASSLAGGSLSETQYF. The DNA of the CDR3 is TGTGCCAGCAGCTTGGCTGGAGGGAGTTTATCAGAGACCCAGTACTTC.